Presented here are 6 T cell receptor beta chains from one specimen sequenced in a study of blood T cell repertoires in COVID-19. The protocol was immunoSEQ multiplex PCR, while the TCRdb copy is restricted to in-frame clones and leaves out a portion. The data contain about 200,000 clones, 84% of them singletons. Sequencing used peripheral blood. These receptors were taken from a woman aged 70-85 years with active or convalescent COVID-19.

This clone was detected a few times. The chain couples TRBV4-2 to TRBJ2-3; 10 nucleotides match TRBD2. This CDR3 comprises 18 residues. Germline loops: CDR1 LGHNA, CDR2 YNFKEQ. Trimming cost V 4 bases and J 3 bases; bases outside gene matches: 13. Here the CDR3 DNA reads TGTGCCAGCAGCCCCCTAGCGGGAGCGTATATTGAAACAGATACGCAGTATTTT. This translates into CASSPLAGAYIETDTQYF.

The DNA for the CDR3 is TGTGCCAGCAGCGTAAGGCAGGGCGGCGGCTACACCTTC. Translated: CASSVRQGGGYTF. The rearrangement uses TRBV9 and TRBJ1-2, with D tentatively TRBD1 (5 bases). The CDR3 runs 13 residues. V was clipped by 1 base and J by 8 bases, with 12 bases between them. Looked up from germline, CDR1 is SGDLS and CDR2 is YYNGEE.

This chain connects TRBV29-1 to TRBJ1-3; 8 bases agree with TRBD1. With V trimmed by 3 bases and J by 0 bases, 4 bases remained unmatched. Germline CDR1 is SQVTM and CDR2 is ANQGSEA. The CDR3 has 15 amino acids. Written as DNA, the CDR3 is TGCAGCGTTGAGACAGGGGTCCTCTCTGGAAACACCATATATTTT. Translation gives CSVETGVLSGNTIYF.

Only one count was recorded for this clone. The chain uses TRBV3-1 (or the pseudogene TRBV3-2) and TRBJ2-5, with D possibly being TRBD2 (6 bases). The germline V and J ends were trimmed by 4 bases and 3 bases, with 12 bases remaining between them. Germline V gene lookup returns CDR1 LGHDT and CDR2 YNNKEL (reference sequence). The CDR3 is made up of 14 amino acids. CDR3 amino acids: CASSPLWGEETQYF. The DNA for the CDR3 is TGTGCCAGCAGCCCCCTATGGGGGGAAGAGACCCAGTACTTC.

The chain has TRBV5-1 and TRBJ2-3, with no clear D. The CDR3 has 14 residues. Deletions cut 0 bases from V and 2 bases from J, with 7 bases between. The V gene's germline CDR1 is SGHRS and CDR2 YFSETQ. Here the CDR3 reads CASSLELDTDTQYF. The DNA for the CDR3 is TGCGCCAGCAGCTTGGAACTTGACACAGATACGCAGTATTTT.

This clone appeared once. V is TRBV6-2 or TRBV6-3 and J is TRBJ1-5; 8 nucleotides match TRBD1. Per the germline V gene, CDR1 is MNHEY and CDR2 is SVGEGT. This CDR3 contains 16 residues. The trim removed 2 bases at V and 6 bases at J, leaving 9 bases unmatched. CDR3 nucleotides: TGTGCCAGCAGTTACGGAAACGACAGGGGCGGTCAGCCCCAGCATTTT. Its translation: CASSYGNDRGGQPQHF.